One sample yielded the 10 T cell receptor beta chains listed below, sequenced in a study of spatial heterogeneity in lung cancer. As to time point: blood at routine non-recurrence follow-up after resection. In each case, whole RNA from tumor, nontumor lung or frozen PBMC was sequenced unsorted. One entry per CDR3 protein, called by TCRdb with MiXCR from the 5' RACE reads. The data contain approximately 50,000 distinct CDR3 sequences, 6.5% to 7.5% of them seen just once; the ten biggest clones take up around 38%. The material was PBMCs, obtained at follow-up. These receptor sequences come from a female donor with early-stage non-small cell lung cancer.

The chain combines TRBV20-1 with TRBJ1-1; unclear D gene. CDR1 and CDR2 from the germline V gene are DFQATT and SNEGSKA (reference sequence). The V end was cut by 4 bases, the J end by 2 bases, with 8 bases between. CDR3 size: 12 residues. This CDR3 is CSATTANTEAFF. CDR3 DNA sequence: TGCAGTGCTACCACGGCTAACACTGAAGCTTTCTTT.

The chain is built from TRBV5-1 and TRBJ1-3, with TRBD1 as a possible D gene (5 bases). Trimming removed 4 bases at V and 5 bases at J, with 19 bases between. CDR3 length: 16 amino acids. Germline CDR1 SGHRS, CDR2 YFSETQ. The CDR3 here is CASSPASPRGRNTIYF. The CDR3 DNA reads as TGCGCCAGCAGCCCGGCTAGCCCCCGGGGGAGAAACACCATATATTTT.

This clonotype showed up many times. The gene calls are TRBV12-3 or TRBV12-4 and TRBJ2-3; D gene ambiguous. The V end was cut by 5 bases, the J end by 1 base, with 7 bases between. The CDR3 runs to 13 residues. The chain's CDR3 is CASSKDRTDTQYF. The CDR3 nucleotides are TGTGCCAGCAGTAAGGACCGCACAGATACGCAGTATTTT.

In this sample, this clonotype turned up a few times. The V call is TRBV7-6, the J call TRBJ1-1, with D unclear. This CDR3 is built from 14 residues. The germline gives CDR1 SGHVS, CDR2 FNYEAQ. Between the trimmed V and J ends, which lost 5 bases and 0 bases, there was a span of 10 bases. CDR3 coding DNA: TGTGCCAGCAGCCCCCCGTGGATGAACACTGAAGCTTTCTTT. Protein product: CASSPPWMNTEAFF. Full variable domain (remainder filled in from reference TRBV7-6 and TRBJ1-1): GAGVSQSPRYKVTKRGQDVALRCDPISGHVSLYWYRQALGQGPEFLTYFNYEAQQDKSGLPNDRFSAERPEGSISTLTIQRTEQRDSAMYRCASSPPWMNTEAFFGQGTRLTVV.

There are a few counts of this clonotype. The chain combines TRBV7-2 with TRBJ2-1; TRBD2 matches 8 bases. This CDR3 comprises 16 residues. V was pared by 1 base and J by 1 base, with 3 bases of the junction left unmatched. CDR1 is SGHTA, CDR2 FQGNSA, per germline. In nucleotides, the CDR3 is TGTGCCAGCAGCTTAGTGGCGGGGGGTTCCTACAATGAGCAGTTCTTC. Protein: CASSLVAGGSYNEQFF.

This clonotype has a handful of counts. The gene calls are TRBV29-1 and TRBJ2-7, with 9 bases identical to TRBD2. Looked up from germline, CDR1 is SQVTM and CDR2 is ANQGSEA. The CDR3 extends over 14 amino acids. V was clipped by 6 bases and J by 0 bases; unmatched bases: 6. The CDR3 region has the DNA TGCAGCGTCTTTAGCGGGGGTCTCTCCTACGAGCAGTACTTC. Translated: CSVFSGGLSYEQYF.

This chain connects TRBV29-1 to TRBJ1-2; D is ambiguous. Trimming pared 6 bases from V and 8 bases from J, leaving 10 bases between. This CDR3 comprises 10 residues. In germline, CDR1 is SQVTM, CDR2 ANQGSEA. CDR3 sequence reads: CSVRSRGYTF. CDR3 sequence (DNA): TGCAGCGTCCGAAGTAGGGGCTACACCTTC.

This clonotype came up many times. This chain uses TRBV14 with TRBJ2-3; no definite D call. Germline loops: CDR1 SGHDN, CDR2 FVKESK. V was cut by 0 bases and J by 8 bases, with 9 bases left in between. The CDR3 runs 13 residues. CDR3 in amino acids: CASSQDRAGTQYF. CDR3 in DNA: TGTGCCAGCAGCCAAGATCGGGCTGGTACGCAGTATTTT.

Many counts were recorded for this clonotype. V usage is TRBV7-8 and J usage is TRBJ2-3; TRBD1 matches 10 bases. The germline V gene has CDR1 SGHVS and CDR2 FQNEAQ. The CDR3 spans 15 residues. The V and J ends lost 0 bases and 3 bases, in that order; junction bases with no gene match: 0. The CDR3 here is CASSLAGQGTDTQYF. The CDR3 nucleotides read TGTGCCAGCAGCTTAGCGGGACAGGGGACAGATACGCAGTATTTT.

About this clonotype itself: A much larger clone sits a single nucleotide away, making a read error possible. This chain uses TRBV18 with TRBJ1-2, with 8 bases lining up with TRBD1. The CDR3 is 13 amino acids. V was clipped by 7 bases and J by 6 bases; unmatched bases: 7. Germline V gene sequence: CDR1 KGHSH, CDR2 LQKENI. The CDR3 DNA reads as TGTGCCAGCTTACCCAGGGGGCAGGATGGCTACACCTTC. As protein: CASLPRGQDGYTF. The whole variable domain, remainder taken from reference TRBV18 and TRBJ1-2, is NAGVMQNPRHLVRRRGQEARLRCSPMKGHSHVYWYRQLPEEGLKFMVYLQKENIIDESGMPKERFSAEFPKEGPSILRIQQVVRGDSAAYFCASLPRGQDGYTFGSGTRLTVV.